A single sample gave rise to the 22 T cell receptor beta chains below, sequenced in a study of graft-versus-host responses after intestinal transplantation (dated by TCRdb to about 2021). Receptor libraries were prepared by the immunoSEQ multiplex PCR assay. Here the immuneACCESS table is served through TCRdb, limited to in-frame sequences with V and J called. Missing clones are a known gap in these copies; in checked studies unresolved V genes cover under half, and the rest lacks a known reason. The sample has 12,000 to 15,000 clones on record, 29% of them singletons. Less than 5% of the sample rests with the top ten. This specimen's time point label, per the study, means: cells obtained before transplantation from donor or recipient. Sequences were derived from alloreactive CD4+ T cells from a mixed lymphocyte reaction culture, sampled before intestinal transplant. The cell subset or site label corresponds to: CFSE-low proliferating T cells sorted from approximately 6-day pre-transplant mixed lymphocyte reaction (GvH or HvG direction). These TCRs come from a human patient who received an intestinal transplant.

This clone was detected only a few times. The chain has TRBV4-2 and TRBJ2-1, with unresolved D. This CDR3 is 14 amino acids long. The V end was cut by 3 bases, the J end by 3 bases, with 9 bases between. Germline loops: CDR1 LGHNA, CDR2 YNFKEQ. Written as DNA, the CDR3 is TGTGCCAGCAGCCATGCCAGGAACTACAATGAGCAGTTCTTC. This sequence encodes CASSHARNYNEQFF.

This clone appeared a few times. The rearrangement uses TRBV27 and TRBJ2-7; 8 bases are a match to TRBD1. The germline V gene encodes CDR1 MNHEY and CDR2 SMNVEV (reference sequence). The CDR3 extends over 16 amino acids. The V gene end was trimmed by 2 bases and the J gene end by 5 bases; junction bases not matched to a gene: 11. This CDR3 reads CASSLVQGARPNEQYF. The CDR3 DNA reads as TGTGCCAGCAGTTTAGTCCAGGGGGCGCGACCGAACGAGCAGTACTTC.

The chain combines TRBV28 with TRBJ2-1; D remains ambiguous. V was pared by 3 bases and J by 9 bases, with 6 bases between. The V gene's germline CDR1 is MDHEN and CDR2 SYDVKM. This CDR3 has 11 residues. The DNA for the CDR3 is TGTGCCAGCAGTTTCAAAACTGAGCAGTTCTTC. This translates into CASSFKTEQFF.

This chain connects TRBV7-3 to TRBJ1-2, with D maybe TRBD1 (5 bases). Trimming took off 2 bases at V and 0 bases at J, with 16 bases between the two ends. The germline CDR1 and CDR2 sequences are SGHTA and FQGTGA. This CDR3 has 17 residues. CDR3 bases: TGTGCCAGCAGCTTAGGTTCCAGGGAGCCCACTAACTATGGCTACACCTTC. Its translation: CASSLGSREPTNYGYTF. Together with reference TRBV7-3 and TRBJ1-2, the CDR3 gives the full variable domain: GAGVSQTPSNKVTEKGKYVELRCDPISGHTALYWYRQSLGQGPEFLIYFQGTGAADDSGLPNDRFFAVRPEGSVSTLKIQRTERGDSAVYLCASSLGSREPTNYGYTFGSGTRLTVV.

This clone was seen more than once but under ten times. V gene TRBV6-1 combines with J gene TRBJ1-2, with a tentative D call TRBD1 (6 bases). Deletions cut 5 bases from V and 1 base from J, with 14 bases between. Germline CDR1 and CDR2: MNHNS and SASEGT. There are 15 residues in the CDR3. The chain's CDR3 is CASSSPGALNYGYTF. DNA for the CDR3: TGTGCCAGCAGTTCCCCGGGGGCTCTTAACTATGGCTACACCTTC.

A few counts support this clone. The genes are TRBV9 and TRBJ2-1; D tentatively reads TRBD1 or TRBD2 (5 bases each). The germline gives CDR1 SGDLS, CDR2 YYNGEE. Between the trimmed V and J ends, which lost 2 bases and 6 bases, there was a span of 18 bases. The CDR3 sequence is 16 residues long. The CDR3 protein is CASSVFPGPGINEQFF. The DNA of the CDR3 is TGTGCCAGCAGCGTTTTTCCGGGGCCTGGGATCAATGAGCAGTTCTTC.

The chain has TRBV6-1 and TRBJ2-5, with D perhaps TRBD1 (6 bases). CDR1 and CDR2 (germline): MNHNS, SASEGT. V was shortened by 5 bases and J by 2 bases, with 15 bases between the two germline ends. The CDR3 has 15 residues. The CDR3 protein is CASSIRQVFQETQYF. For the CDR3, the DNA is TGTGCCAGCAGTATACGACAGGTCTTTCAAGAGACCCAGTACTTC.

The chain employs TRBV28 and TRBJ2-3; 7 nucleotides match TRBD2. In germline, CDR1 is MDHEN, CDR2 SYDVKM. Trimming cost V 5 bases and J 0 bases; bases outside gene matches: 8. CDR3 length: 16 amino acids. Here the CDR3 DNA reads TGTGCCAGCAGTGCCAGCGGAGCGGGAAGCACAGATACGCAGTATTTT. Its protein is CASSASGAGSTDTQYF.

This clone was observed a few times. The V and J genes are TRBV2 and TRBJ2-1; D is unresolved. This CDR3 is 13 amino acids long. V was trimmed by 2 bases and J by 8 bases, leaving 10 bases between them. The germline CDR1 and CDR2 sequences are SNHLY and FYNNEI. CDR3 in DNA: TGTGCCAGCAGTGAATCTAGAAAGCATGAGCAGTTCTTC. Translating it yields CASSESRKHEQFF. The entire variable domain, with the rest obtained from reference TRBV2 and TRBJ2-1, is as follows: EPEVTQTPSHQVTQMGQEVILRCVPISNHLYFYWYRQILGQKVEFLVSFYNNEISEKSEIFDDQFSVERPDGSNFTLKIRSTKLEDSAMYFCASSESRKHEQFFGPGTRLTVL.

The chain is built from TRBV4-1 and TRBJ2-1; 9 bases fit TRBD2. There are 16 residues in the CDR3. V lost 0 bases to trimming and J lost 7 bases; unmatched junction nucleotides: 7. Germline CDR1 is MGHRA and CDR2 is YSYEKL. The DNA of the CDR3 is TGCGCCAGCAGCCAAGAGGGCGGGAGGGCCGTAAATGAGCAGTTCTTC. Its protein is CASSQEGGRAVNEQFF.

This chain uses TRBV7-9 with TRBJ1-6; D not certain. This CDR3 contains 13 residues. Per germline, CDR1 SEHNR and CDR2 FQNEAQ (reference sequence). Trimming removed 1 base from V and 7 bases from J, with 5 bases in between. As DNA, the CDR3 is TGTGCCAGCAGCTTAGGAGGAAATTCACCCCTCCACTTT. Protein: CASSLGGNSPLHF.

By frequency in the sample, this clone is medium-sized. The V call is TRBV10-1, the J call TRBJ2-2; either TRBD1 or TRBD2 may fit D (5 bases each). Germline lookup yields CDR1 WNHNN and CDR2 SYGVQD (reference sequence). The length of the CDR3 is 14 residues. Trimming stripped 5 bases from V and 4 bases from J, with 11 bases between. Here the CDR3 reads CASSKRDLTGELFF. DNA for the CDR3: TGCGCCAGCAGTAAAAGGGACCTCACCGGGGAGCTGTTTTTT.

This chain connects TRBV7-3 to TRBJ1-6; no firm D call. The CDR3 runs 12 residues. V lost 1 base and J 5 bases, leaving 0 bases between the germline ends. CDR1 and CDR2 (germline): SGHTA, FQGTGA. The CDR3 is CASSLNNSPLHF. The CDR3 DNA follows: TGTGCCAGCAGCTTAAATAATTCACCCCTCCACTTT. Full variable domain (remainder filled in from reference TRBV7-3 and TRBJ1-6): GAGVSQTPSNKVTEKGKYVELRCDPISGHTALYWYRQSLGQGPEFLIYFQGTGAADDSGLPNDRFFAVRPEGSVSTLKIQRTERGDSAVYLCASSLNNSPLHFGNGTRLTVT.

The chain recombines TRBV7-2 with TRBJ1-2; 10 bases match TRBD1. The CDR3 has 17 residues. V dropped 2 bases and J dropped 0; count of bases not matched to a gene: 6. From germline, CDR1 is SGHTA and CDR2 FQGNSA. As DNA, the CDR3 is TGTGCCAGCAGCTTATATGGGACAGGGGCTTCTAACTATGGCTACACCTTC. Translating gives CASSLYGTGASNYGYTF.

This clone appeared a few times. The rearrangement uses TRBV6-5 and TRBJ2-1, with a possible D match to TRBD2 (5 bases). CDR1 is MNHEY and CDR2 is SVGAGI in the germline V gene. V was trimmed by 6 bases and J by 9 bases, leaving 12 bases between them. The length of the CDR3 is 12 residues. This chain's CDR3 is CASSLPAGEQFF. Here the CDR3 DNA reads TGTGCCAGCAGCCTCCCTGCGGGTGAGCAGTTCTTC.

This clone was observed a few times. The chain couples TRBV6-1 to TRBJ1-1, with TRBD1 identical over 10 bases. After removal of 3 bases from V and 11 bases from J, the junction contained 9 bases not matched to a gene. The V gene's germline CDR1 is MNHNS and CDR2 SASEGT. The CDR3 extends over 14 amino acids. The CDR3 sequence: CASSDDRGLGMAFF. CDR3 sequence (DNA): TGTGCCAGCAGTGACGACAGGGGGCTCGGTATGGCTTTCTTT.

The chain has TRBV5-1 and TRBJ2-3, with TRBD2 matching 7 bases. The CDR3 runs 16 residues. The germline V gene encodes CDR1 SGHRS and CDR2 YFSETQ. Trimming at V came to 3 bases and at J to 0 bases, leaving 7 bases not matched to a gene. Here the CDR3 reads CASSSTAGSSTDTQYF. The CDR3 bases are TGCGCCAGCAGCTCCACAGCGGGATCTAGCACAGATACGCAGTATTTT.

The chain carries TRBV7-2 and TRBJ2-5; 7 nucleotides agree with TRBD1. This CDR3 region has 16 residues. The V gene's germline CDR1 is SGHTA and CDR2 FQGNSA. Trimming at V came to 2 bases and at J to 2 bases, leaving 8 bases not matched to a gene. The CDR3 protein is CASSLQPGTAQETQYF. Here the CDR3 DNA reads TGTGCCAGCAGCTTACAACCCGGGACAGCACAAGAGACCCAGTACTTC.

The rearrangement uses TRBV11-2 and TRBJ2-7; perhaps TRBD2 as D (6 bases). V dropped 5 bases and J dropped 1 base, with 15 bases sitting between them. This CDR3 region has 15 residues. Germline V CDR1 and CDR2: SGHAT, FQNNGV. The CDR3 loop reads CASSQLAQASYEQYF. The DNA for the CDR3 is TGTGCCAGCAGCCAACTAGCTCAAGCGTCCTACGAGCAGTACTTC.

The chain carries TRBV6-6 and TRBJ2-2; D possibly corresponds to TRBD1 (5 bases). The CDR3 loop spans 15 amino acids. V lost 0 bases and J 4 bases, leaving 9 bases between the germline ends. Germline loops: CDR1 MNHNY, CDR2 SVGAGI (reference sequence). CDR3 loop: CASSYSWGGTGELFF. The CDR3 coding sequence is TGTGCCAGCAGTTACTCGTGGGGCGGCACCGGGGAGCTGTTTTTT.

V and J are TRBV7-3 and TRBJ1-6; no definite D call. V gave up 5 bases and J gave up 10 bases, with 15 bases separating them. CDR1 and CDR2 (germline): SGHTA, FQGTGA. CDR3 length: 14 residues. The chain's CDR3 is CASSLTSDGSPLHF. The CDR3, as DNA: TGTGCCAGCAGCCTTACATCGGACGGCTCACCCCTCCACTTT.

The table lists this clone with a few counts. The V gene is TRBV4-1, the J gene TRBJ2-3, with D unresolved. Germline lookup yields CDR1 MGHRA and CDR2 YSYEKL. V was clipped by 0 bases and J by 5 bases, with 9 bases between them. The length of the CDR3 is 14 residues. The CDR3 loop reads CASSQDFVGDTQYF. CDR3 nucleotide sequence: TGCGCCAGCAGCCAAGATTTCGTTGGAGATACGCAGTATTTT.